These 21 T cell receptor beta chains were sequenced from one sample in a study of T cell responses to AZD1222 COVID-19 vaccine. The protocol was immunoSEQ multiplex PCR, while the TCRdb copy is restricted to in-frame clones and leaves out a portion. The sample lists about 180,000 clones; about 86% were seen once. The sample here was peripheral blood, taken on day 0 of AZD1222 vaccination. The receptors were sampled from an adult in good health.

This chain links TRBV2 with TRBJ2-1; D is undetermined. V lost 6 bases and J lost 15, with 18 bases in between. Germline V CDR1 and CDR2: SNHLY, FYNNEI. This CDR3 is 12 amino acids long. This CDR3 reads CASRSDWARMFF. The CDR3 bases are TGTGCCAGCAGAAGTGATTGGGCCCGCATGTTCTTC.

The chain employs TRBV3-1 (or the pseudogene TRBV3-2) and TRBJ2-3; D gene unclear. Trimming pared 4 bases from V and 0 bases from J, leaving 5 bases between. CDR3 length: 13 residues. From germline, CDR1 is LGHDT and CDR2 YNNKEL (reference sequence). This chain's CDR3 is CASSPVSTDTQYF. The CDR3 bases are TGTGCCAGCAGCCCCGTTAGCACAGATACGCAGTATTTT.

The J gene is TRBJ2-2, the V gene TRBV2; the match to TRBD2 covers 14 bases. The CDR3 is 17 amino acids. Per germline, CDR1 SNHLY and CDR2 FYNNEI. Trimming removed 7 bases from V and 6 bases from J; junction bases left unmatched: 10. The CDR3 DNA follows: TGTGCCAGCAATAAAGGACTAGCGGGGGGATGGGCCGGGGAGCTGTTTTTT. Translating gives CASNKGLAGGWAGELFF. The variable domain in full, completed from reference TRBV2 and TRBJ2-2, reads EPEVTQTPSHQVTQMGQEVILRCVPISNHLYFYWYRQILGQKVEFLVSFYNNEISEKSEIFDDQFSVERPDGSNFTLKIRSTKLEDSAMYFCASNKGLAGGWAGELFFGEGSRLTVL.

V and J are TRBV7-9 and TRBJ1-1; D is perhaps TRBD1 (6 bases). V shed 1 base and J shed 0 bases, with 9 bases lying between them. The CDR3 loop spans 15 amino acids. Germline assignment: CDR1 SEHNR and CDR2 FQNEAQ (reference sequence). The CDR3, as DNA: TGTGCCAGCAGCTTAGTTACAGGGCTGAACACTGAAGCTTTCTTT. Protein product: CASSLVTGLNTEAFF.

This clone was counted a single time. The V and J genes are TRBV9 and TRBJ2-7, with D perhaps TRBD1 or TRBD2 (5 bases each). V shed 4 bases and J shed 6 bases, with 17 bases lying between them. This CDR3 contains 14 residues. Per the germline V gene, CDR1 is SGDLS and CDR2 is YYNGEE. CDR3 sequence: CASSRGVGESEQYF. CDR3 bases: TGTGCCAGCAGCAGGGGAGTCGGCGAGAGCGAGCAGTACTTC.

The sample holds one count of this clone. The chain combines TRBV10-3 with TRBJ2-5; D perhaps matches TRBD1 (7 bases). V lost 3 bases and J lost 5, with 13 bases in between. The CDR3 contains 14 residues. In germline, CDR1 is ENHRY, CDR2 SYGVKD. In DNA form, the CDR3 reads TGTGCCATCAGTGATGGAGGGGGCGGGGAGACCCAGTACTTC. Translated, it gives CAISDGGGGETQYF.

The count of this clone is one. The CDR3 here is CASSVSNTEAFF. The CDR3 bases are TGTGCCAGCAGTGTTTCTAACACTGAAGCTTTCTTT. The rearrangement joins TRBV2 to TRBJ1-1, with unresolved D. V lost 4 bases and J lost 2, with 5 bases in between. Germline CDR1 and CDR2: SNHLY and FYNNEI. This CDR3 is built from 12 residues.

The V call is TRBV5-1, the J call TRBJ1-1; perhaps TRBD1 as D (5 bases). The germline V gene encodes CDR1 SGHRS and CDR2 YFSETQ. CDR3 length equals 14 residues. Trimming removed 8 bases at V and 5 bases at J, with 19 bases between. The CDR3 spells CASRNTGSGTEAFF. The CDR3 DNA is TGCGCCAGTAGGAATACAGGTTCGGGGACTGAAGCTTTCTTT.

The chain uses TRBV7-8 and TRBJ1-4; tentative D call: TRBD1 (6 bases). From germline, CDR1 is SGHVS and CDR2 FQNEAQ. The ends were cut back, 5 bases at V and 4 bases at J, with 11 bases in the middle. This CDR3 region has 14 residues. The CDR3 spells CASSEDSLNEKLFF. The CDR3 nucleotides are TGTGCCAGCAGCGAGGACAGTCTTAATGAAAAACTGTTTTTT.

The chain couples TRBV3-1 (or the pseudogene TRBV3-2) to TRBJ2-1; a weak D match, TRBD2 (5 bases). Looked up from germline, CDR1 is LGHDT and CDR2 is YNNKEL (reference sequence). The V end lost 0 bases, the J end lost 2 bases, and 11 bases lay between the germline ends. The CDR3 runs to 16 residues. The CDR3 here is CASSQDGLNPYNEQFF. Here the CDR3 DNA reads TGTGCCAGCAGCCAAGACGGACTTAATCCCTACAATGAGCAGTTCTTC.

The rearrangement uses TRBV30 and TRBJ2-2; D possibly uses TRBD1 or TRBD2 (5 bases each). Trimming left V 5 bases short and J 7 bases short, with 5 bases between. Germline CDR1 GTSNPN, CDR2 SVGIG (reference sequence). The CDR3 contains 10 residues. This CDR3 is CAWGGGELFF. The CDR3 nucleotides read TGTGCCTGGGGGGGCGGGGAGCTGTTTTTT.

The chain carries TRBV18 and TRBJ2-7; D unclear. V lost 1 base, J lost 6 bases, and 16 bases lay in between. The CDR3 runs to 15 residues. CDR1 is KGHSH and CDR2 is LQKENI in the germline V gene. The CDR3 DNA reads as TGTGCCAGCTCACCACTACGGACCCAAAGGGCCGAGCAGTACTTC. This codes for CASSPLRTQRAEQYF.

The chain joins TRBV27 to TRBJ2-7, with 7 bases matching TRBD2. The CDR3 is 14 residues long. The J segment lost 0 bases and the V segment lost 8 bases, leaving 7 bases of the junction unmatched. Germline CDR1 reads MNHEY; CDR2 reads SMNVEV (reference sequence). The chain's CDR3 is CASGGGFSSYEQYF. The CDR3 DNA sequence: TGTGCCAGCGGGGGGGGTTTTAGCTCCTACGAGCAGTACTTC.

In this sample, this clone turned up once. This chain uses TRBV4-1 with TRBJ2-1; either TRBD1 or TRBD2 may supply D (6 bases each). The CDR3 sequence is 16 residues long. CDR1 and CDR2 (germline): MGHRA, YSYEKL. Trimming pared 0 bases from V and 0 bases from J, leaving 9 bases between. DNA for the CDR3: TGCGCCAGCAGCCAAGAACAGGGAGGCTCCTACAATGAGCAGTTCTTC. As protein: CASSQEQGGSYNEQFF.

J is TRBJ2-2 and V is TRBV5-1; D may match TRBD1 or TRBD2 (5 bases each). The length of the CDR3 is 14 residues. Trimming removed 4 bases at V and 1 base at J, with 8 bases between. Germline CDR1 and CDR2: SGHRS and YFSETQ. CDR3 bases: TGCGCCAGCAGCCCGAGGGGGAACACCGGGGAGCTGTTTTTT. Protein: CASSPRGNTGELFF.

The chain combines TRBV9 with TRBJ1-6, with a tentative D call TRBD1 (5 bases). Germline loops: CDR1 SGDLS, CDR2 YYNGEE. The CDR3 has 16 residues. The germline V and J ends were trimmed by 6 bases and 0 bases, with 13 bases remaining between them. The CDR3 region is CASNKEGSSYNSPLHF. The CDR3, as DNA: TGTGCCAGCAACAAAGAGGGGAGCTCCTATAATTCACCCCTCCACTTT.

The chain has TRBV5-1 and TRBJ2-7; D is unclear. The ends were cut back, 0 bases at V and 4 bases at J, with 11 bases in the middle. This CDR3 is built from 14 residues. Germline lookup yields CDR1 SGHRS and CDR2 YFSETQ. CDR3 DNA sequence: TGCGCCAGCAGCTTGGCGGCCTCCCGGTACGAGCAGTACTTC. As protein: CASSLAASRYEQYF. The complete variable domain, with remaining parts taken from reference TRBV5-1 and TRBJ2-7, reads KAGVTQTPRYLIKTRGQQVTLSCSPISGHRSVSWYQQTPGQGLQFLFEYFSETQRNKGNFPGRFSGRQFSNSRSEMNVSTLELGDSALYLCASSLAASRYEQYFGPGTRLTVT.

The chain employs TRBV28 and TRBJ2-1; TRBD2 matches at 11 bases. CDR3 length equals 17 residues. The germline V gene encodes CDR1 MDHEN and CDR2 SYDVKM. Losses at the gene ends were 5 bases for V and 9 bases for J; bases not matched to a gene: 15. The CDR3 nucleotides read TGTGCCAGCAGTCCCCGAGGGTTTAGCGGGGGGGTCGCTGAGCAGTTCTTC. It translates to CASSPRGFSGGVAEQFF.

This chain connects TRBV30 to TRBJ2-1, with 10 bases identical to TRBD2. This CDR3 has 16 amino acids. From germline, CDR1 is GTSNPN and CDR2 SVGIG (reference sequence). V shed 1 base and J 7 bases; nucleotides not matched to a gene: 10. The CDR3 region has the DNA TGTGCCTGGAGTGCCGTGAAAAGTAGCGGGGGGAATGAGCAGTTCTTC. It translates to CAWSAVKSSGGNEQFF.

The CDR3 is CASSRRAGGREETQYF. The CDR3 DNA is TGTGCCAGCAGCCGAAGAGCGGGGGGAAGAGAAGAGACCCAGTACTTC. The rearrangement joins TRBV9 to TRBJ2-5; 9 bases fit TRBD2. The ends lost 4 bases at V and 3 bases at J; junction bases unmatched: 10. This CDR3 spans 16 amino acids. Germline loops: CDR1 SGDLS, CDR2 YYNGEE.

The chain recombines TRBV5-1 with TRBJ2-7, with 13 nucleotides matching TRBD2. This CDR3 is 14 amino acids long. Per germline, CDR1 SGHRS and CDR2 YFSETQ. V dropped 3 bases and J dropped 4; count of bases not matched to a gene: 1. CDR3 nucleotide sequence: TGCGCCAGCAGCTGGACTAGCGGGGGATACGAGCAGTACTTC. Translation: CASSWTSGGYEQYF. Full variable domain (outside the CDR3, taken from reference TRBV5-1 and TRBJ2-7): KAGVTQTPRYLIKTRGQQVTLSCSPISGHRSVSWYQQTPGQGLQFLFEYFSETQRNKGNFPGRFSGRQFSNSRSEMNVSTLELGDSALYLCASSWTSGGYEQYFGPGTRLTVT.